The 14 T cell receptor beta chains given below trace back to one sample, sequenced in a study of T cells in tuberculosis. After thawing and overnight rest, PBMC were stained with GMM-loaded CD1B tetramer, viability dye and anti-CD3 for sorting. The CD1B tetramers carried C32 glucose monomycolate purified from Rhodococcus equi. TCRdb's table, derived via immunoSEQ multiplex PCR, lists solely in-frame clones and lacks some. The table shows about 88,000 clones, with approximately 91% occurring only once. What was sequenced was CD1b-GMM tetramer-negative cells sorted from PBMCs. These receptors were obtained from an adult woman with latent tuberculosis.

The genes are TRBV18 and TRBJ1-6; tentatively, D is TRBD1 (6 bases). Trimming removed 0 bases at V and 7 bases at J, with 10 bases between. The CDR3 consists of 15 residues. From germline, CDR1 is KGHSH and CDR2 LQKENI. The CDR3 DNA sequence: TGTGCCAGCTCACCACCGTCAGGACAGAATTCACCCCTCCACTTT. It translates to CASSPPSGQNSPLHF.

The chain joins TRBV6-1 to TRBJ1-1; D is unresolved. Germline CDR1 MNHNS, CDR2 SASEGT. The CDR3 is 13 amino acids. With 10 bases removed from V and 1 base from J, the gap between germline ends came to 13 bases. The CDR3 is CAIEQLRNTEAFF. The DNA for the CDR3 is TGTGCCATAGAACAGCTACGGAACACTGAAGCTTTCTTT.

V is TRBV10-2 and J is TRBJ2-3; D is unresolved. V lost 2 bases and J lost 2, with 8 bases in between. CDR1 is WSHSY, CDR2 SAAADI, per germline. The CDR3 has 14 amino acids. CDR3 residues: CASSEALHTDTQYF. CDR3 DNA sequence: TGCGCCAGCAGTGAGGCGCTCCACACAGATACGCAGTATTTT.

The CDR3 region is CASSQGLFSGELFF. In DNA form, the CDR3 reads TGCGCCAGCAGCCAGGGACTCTTCTCCGGGGAGCTGTTTTTT. V and J are TRBV5-1 and TRBJ2-2; a possible D gene is TRBD2 (6 bases). Trimming cost V 4 bases and J 6 bases, with 13 bases left between them. In germline, CDR1 is SGHRS, CDR2 YFSETQ. This CDR3 comprises 14 residues.

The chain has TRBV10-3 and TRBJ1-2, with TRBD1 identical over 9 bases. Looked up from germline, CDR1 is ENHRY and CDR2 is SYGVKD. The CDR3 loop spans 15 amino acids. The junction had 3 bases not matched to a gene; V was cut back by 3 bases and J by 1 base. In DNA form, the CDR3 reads TGTGCCATCAGTGAACAGGGGGCGGATAACTATGGCTACACCTTC. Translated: CAISEQGADNYGYTF.

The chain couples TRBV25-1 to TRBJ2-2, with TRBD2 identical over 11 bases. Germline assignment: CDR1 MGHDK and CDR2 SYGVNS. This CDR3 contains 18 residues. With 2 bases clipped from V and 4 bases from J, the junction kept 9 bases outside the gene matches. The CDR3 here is CASSEGIAGGPVTGELFF. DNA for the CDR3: TGTGCCAGCAGTGAAGGGATAGCGGGGGGGCCGGTCACCGGGGAGCTGTTTTTT.

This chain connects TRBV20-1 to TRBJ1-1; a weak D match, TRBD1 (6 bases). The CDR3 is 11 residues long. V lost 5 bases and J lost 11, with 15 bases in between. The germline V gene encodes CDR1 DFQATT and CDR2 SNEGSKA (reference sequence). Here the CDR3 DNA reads TGCAGTGCTGGAGGACAGCCTGGCGCTTTCTTT. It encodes CSAGGQPGAFF.

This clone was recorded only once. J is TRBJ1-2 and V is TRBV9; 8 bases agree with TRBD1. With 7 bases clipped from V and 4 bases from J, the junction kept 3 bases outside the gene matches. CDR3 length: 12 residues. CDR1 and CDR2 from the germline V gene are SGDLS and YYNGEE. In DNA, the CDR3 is TGTGCCAGCGATGGACAGGGCTATGGCTACACCTTC. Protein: CASDGQGYGYTF.

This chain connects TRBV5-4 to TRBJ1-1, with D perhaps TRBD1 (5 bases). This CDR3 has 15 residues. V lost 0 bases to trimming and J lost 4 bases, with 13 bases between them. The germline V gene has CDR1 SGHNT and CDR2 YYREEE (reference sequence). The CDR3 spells CASSLAGRRGTEAFF. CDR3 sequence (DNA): TGTGCCAGCAGCTTGGCCGGCAGAAGGGGCACTGAAGCTTTCTTT.

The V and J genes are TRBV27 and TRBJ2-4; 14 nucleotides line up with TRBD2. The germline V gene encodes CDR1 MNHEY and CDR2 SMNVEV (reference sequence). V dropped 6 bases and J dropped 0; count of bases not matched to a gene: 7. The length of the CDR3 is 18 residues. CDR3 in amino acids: CASRRLAGGVLAKNIQYF. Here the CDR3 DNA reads TGTGCCAGCAGAAGACTAGCGGGGGGGGTACTAGCCAAAAACATTCAGTACTTC.

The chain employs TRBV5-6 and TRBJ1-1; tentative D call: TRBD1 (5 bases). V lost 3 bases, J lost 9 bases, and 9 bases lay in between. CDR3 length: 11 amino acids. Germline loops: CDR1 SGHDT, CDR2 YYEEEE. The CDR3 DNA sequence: TGTGCCAGCAGCTACCAGGGTAAAGCTTTCTTT. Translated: CASSYQGKAFF.

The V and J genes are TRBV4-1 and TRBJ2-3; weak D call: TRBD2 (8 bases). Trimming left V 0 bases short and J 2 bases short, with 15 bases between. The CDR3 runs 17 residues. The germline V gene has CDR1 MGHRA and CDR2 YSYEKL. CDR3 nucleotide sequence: TGCGCCAGCAGCCAAGACGGGGGGGACAGATACACAGATACGCAGTATTTT. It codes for CASSQDGGDRYTDTQYF.

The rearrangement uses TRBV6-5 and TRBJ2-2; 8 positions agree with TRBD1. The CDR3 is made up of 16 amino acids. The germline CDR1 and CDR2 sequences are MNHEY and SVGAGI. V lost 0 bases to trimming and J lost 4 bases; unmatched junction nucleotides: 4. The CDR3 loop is CASSYSRTGTTGELFF. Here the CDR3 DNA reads TGTGCCAGCAGTTACTCACGGACAGGGACCACCGGGGAGCTGTTTTTT.

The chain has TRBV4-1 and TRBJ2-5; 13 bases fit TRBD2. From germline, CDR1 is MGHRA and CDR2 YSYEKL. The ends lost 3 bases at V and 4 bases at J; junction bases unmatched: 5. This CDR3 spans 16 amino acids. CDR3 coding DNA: TGCGCCAGCAGCCAGGGTCGACTAGCGGGGGGAGAGACCCAGTACTTC. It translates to CASSQGRLAGGETQYF.